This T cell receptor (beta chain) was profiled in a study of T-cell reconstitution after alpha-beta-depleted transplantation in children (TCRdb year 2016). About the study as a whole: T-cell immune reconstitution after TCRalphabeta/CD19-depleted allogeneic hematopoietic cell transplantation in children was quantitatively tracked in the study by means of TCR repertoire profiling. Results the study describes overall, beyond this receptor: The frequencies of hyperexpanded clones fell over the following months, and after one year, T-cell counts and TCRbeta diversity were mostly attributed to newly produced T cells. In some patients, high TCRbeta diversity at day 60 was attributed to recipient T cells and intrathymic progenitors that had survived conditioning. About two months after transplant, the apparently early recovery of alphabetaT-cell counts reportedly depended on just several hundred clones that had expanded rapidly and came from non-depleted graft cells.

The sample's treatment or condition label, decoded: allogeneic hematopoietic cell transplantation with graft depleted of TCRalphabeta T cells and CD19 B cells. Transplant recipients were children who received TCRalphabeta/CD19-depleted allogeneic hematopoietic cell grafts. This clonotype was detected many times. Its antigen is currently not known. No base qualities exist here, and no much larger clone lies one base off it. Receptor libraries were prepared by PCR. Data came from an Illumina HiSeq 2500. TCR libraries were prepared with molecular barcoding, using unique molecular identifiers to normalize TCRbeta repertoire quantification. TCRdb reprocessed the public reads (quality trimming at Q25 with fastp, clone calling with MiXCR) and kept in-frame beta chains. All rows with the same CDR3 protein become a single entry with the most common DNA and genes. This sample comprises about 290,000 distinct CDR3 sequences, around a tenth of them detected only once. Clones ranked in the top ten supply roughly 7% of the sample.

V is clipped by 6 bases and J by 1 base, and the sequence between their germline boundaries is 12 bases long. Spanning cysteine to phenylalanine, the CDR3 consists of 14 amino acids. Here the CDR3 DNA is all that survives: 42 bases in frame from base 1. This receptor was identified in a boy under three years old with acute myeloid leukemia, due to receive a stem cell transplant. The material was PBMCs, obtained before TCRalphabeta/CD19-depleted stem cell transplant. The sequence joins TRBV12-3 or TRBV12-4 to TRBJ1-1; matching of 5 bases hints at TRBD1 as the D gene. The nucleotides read TGTGCCAGCAGGCCGGGACCCCAGAACACTGAAGCTTTCTTT. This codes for CASRPGPQNTEAFF.